The clone carrying this T cell receptor beta chain was seen once. The assay was immunoSEQ multiplex PCR, and TCRdb's table has in-frame clones only and misses some. In the table there are fewer than 350,000 clones, around nine tenths of which are singletons. The CDR3 is 16 residues long. CDR1 is PRHDT and CDR2 is FYEKMQ in the germline V gene (reference sequence). V was clipped by 2 bases and J by 1 base; unmatched bases: 2. Adults between about 18 and 95 years of age took part from about two dozen US areas. This sample is part of a study of blood T cell repertoires in COVID-19. The genes are TRBV13 and TRBJ1-6, with 7 bases fitting TRBD1. The clonotype comes from a woman aged 40 to 50 who had recovered from COVID-19. The material sequenced was PBMCs or T cells enriched from blood (not recorded which). CDR3 residues: CASSLRQGSYNSPLHF. CDR3 sequence (DNA): TGTGCCAGCAGCTTAAGACAGGGTTCCTATAATTCACCCCTCCACTTT.